The 30 T cell receptor beta chains listed next were all sequenced from one sample in a study of beta chain features in type 1 diabetes. Findings of the study overall: Patients with Type 1 diabetes showed moderately but significantly shorter TCRB CDR3s in all four CD4+ subsets.

The antigens these receptors bind are not known. Since all of the isolated RNA was reverse transcribed, expressed TCRB transcripts were what got sequenced. Measured with immunoSEQ multiplex PCR; TCRdb has only the in-frame clones, and not every one. The table includes fewer than 300,000 clones, around 20% detected once. What was sequenced was naive CD4+ T cells from blood. The source of these receptors is a woman aged 40 to 49 with type 1 diabetes.

This clone was detected a few times. The chain links TRBV27 to TRBJ1-2; D remains unclear. Germline assignment: CDR1 MNHEY and CDR2 SMNVEV (reference sequence). Trimming stripped 5 bases from V and 7 bases from J, with 17 bases between. This CDR3 comprises 14 residues. DNA of the CDR3: TGTGCCAGCAGTCCAAGCGGAGGGCTAAGTGGCTACACCTTC. Translation: CASSPSGGLSGYTF.

In this sample, this clone turned up a few times. The sample has other DNA sequences that encode this CDR3 too. CDR3 DNA: TGTGCCAGCAGCGTGACAGGGGACTATGGCTACACCTTC. Translating it yields CASSVTGDYGYTF. The chain joins TRBV9 to TRBJ1-2; TRBD1 aligns across 8 bases. Germline V gene data show CDR1 as SGDLS and CDR2 as YYNGEE. After removal of 2 bases from V and 3 bases from J, the junction contained 0 bases not matched to a gene. The CDR3 has 13 amino acids.

This clone was detected a few times. The gene calls are TRBV2 and TRBJ2-3; D is unresolved. From germline, CDR1 is SNHLY and CDR2 FYNNEI. The V end was cut by 4 bases, the J end by 0 bases, with 8 bases between. The length of the CDR3 is 14 residues. The CDR3 is CASSVLASTDTQYF. The CDR3 DNA follows: TGTGCCAGCAGTGTCTTGGCTAGCACAGATACGCAGTATTTT. Supplemented by reference TRBV2 and TRBJ2-3, the full variable domain reads EPEVTQTPSHQVTQMGQEVILRCVPISNHLYFYWYRQILGQKVEFLVSFYNNEISEKSEIFDDQFSVERPDGSNFTLKIRSTKLEDSAMYFCASSVLASTDTQYFGPGTRLTVL.

J is TRBJ2-3 and V is TRBV19; a weak D match, TRBD2 (5 bases). V lost 11 bases, J lost 4 bases, and 16 bases lay in between. Looked up from germline, CDR1 is LNHDA and CDR2 is SQIVND (reference sequence). This CDR3 spans 13 amino acids. The CDR3: CACGQEVADTQYF. The CDR3 nucleotides are TGTGCCTGCGGGCAGGAGGTGGCAGATACGCAGTATTTT. The full variable domain, in which reference TRBV19 and TRBJ2-3 provide the parts outside the CDR3, is DGGITQSPKYLFRKEGQNVTLSCEQNLNHDAMYWYRQDPGQGLRLIYYSQIVNDFQKGDIAEGYSVSREKKESFPLTVTSAQKNPTAFYLCACGQEVADTQYFGPGTRLTVL.

The chain uses TRBV28 and TRBJ1-2, with D tentatively TRBD1 (6 bases). V shed 3 bases and J shed 2 bases, with 10 bases lying between them. The CDR3 consists of 14 residues. Germline CDR1 reads MDHEN; CDR2 reads SYDVKM. CDR3 sequence: CASSLGALNYGYTF. CDR3 nucleotide sequence: TGTGCCAGCAGTTTGGGGGCCCTAAACTATGGCTACACCTTC.

J is TRBJ1-1 and V is TRBV28; 9 nucleotides line up with TRBD1. CDR3 length equals 16 residues. Losses at the gene ends were 5 bases for V and 4 bases for J; bases not matched to a gene: 11. CDR1 is MDHEN, CDR2 SYDVKM, per germline. This CDR3 reads CASSPPGQGRGTEAFF. The CDR3 DNA is TGTGCCAGCAGTCCGCCGGGACAGGGAAGGGGCACTGAAGCTTTCTTT.

This clone was counted between two and nine times. The rearrangement links TRBV11-2 to TRBJ2-5; D is possibly TRBD2 (7 bases). The CDR3 sequence is 15 residues long. The germline V gene has CDR1 SGHAT and CDR2 FQNNGV. V lost 5 bases and J lost 5, with 18 bases in between. The DNA of the CDR3 is TGTGCCAGCAGCCCTGGCGGGGGCTGGAGGGAGACCCAGTACTTC. It encodes CASSPGGGWRETQYF.

This clone was seen a few times. The chain carries TRBV5-1 and TRBJ2-7, with D uncertain. V was pared by 0 bases and J by 5 bases, with 15 bases between. The germline gives CDR1 SGHRS, CDR2 YFSETQ. The CDR3 totals 15 residues. The CDR3, as DNA: TGCGCCAGCAGCTTGGGGGCCTCCCCCGCCGACGAGCAGTACTTC. It codes for CASSLGASPADEQYF.

This clone occurred a few times. The V and J genes are TRBV29-1 and TRBJ1-1; 7 nucleotides align to TRBD1. CDR3 length: 12 amino acids. CDR1 is SQVTM and CDR2 is ANQGSEA in the germline V gene. V lost 7 bases, J lost 4 bases, and 6 bases stayed unmatched. CDR3 sequence reads: CSARTGSTEAFF. The CDR3 nucleotides are TGCAGCGCAAGGACAGGTAGCACTGAAGCTTTCTTT. The full variable domain, completed using reference TRBV29-1 and TRBJ1-1, is SAVISQKPSRDICQRGTSLTIQCQVDSQVTMMFWYRQQPGQSLTLIATANQGSEATYESGFVIDKFPISRPNLTFSTLTVSNMSPEDSSIYLCSARTGSTEAFFGQGTRLTVV.

This clone was picked up a small number of times. The rearrangement links TRBV7-9 to TRBJ2-5; D remains unclear. Germline-derived CDR1 and CDR2 are SEHNR and FQNEAQ (reference sequence). The CDR3 is made up of 13 amino acids. Trimming removed 1 base from V and 7 bases from J, with 10 bases in between. The CDR3 loop is CASSLVAEATQYF. CDR3 DNA sequence: TGTGCCAGCAGCTTAGTAGCAGAAGCGACCCAGTACTTC.

There are a few counts of this clone. The V call is TRBV9, the J call TRBJ2-3; no definite D call. The CDR3 loop spans 13 amino acids. Per germline, CDR1 SGDLS and CDR2 YYNGEE. Trimming stripped 0 bases from V and 2 bases from J, with 4 bases between. The chain's CDR3 is CASSVAPTDTQYF. As DNA, the CDR3 is TGTGCCAGCAGCGTAGCTCCCACAGATACGCAGTATTTT. Full variable domain (missing parts from reference TRBV9 and TRBJ2-3): DSGVTQTPKHLITATGQRVTLRCSPRSGDLSVYWYQQSLDQGLQFLIQYYNGEERAKGNILERFSAQQFPDLHSELNLSSLELGDSALYFCASSVAPTDTQYFGPGTRLTVL.

The chain uses TRBV20-1 and TRBJ1-2, with D possibly matching TRBD1 (6 bases). This CDR3 is built from 9 residues. Germline CDR1 DFQATT, CDR2 SNEGSKA (reference sequence). In DNA form, the CDR3 reads TGCAGGGACAGTGGGGGCTACACCTTC. This codes for CRDSGGYTF.

This clone was observed a handful of times. The J gene is TRBJ2-3, the V gene TRBV7-3; 10 nucleotides align to TRBD2. The junction had 8 bases not matched to a gene; V was cut back by 5 bases and J by 0 bases. The CDR3 is made up of 17 amino acids. From germline, CDR1 is SGHTA and CDR2 FQGTGA. The CDR3 loop reads CASSPRRAGGSTDTQYF. The CDR3 DNA sequence: TGTGCCAGCAGCCCCCGAAGAGCGGGAGGGAGCACAGATACGCAGTATTTT. Full variable domain (rest looked up from reference TRBV7-3 and TRBJ2-3): GAGVSQTPSNKVTEKGKYVELRCDPISGHTALYWYRQSLGQGPEFLIYFQGTGAADDSGLPNDRFFAVRPEGSVSTLKIQRTERGDSAVYLCASSPRRAGGSTDTQYFGPGTRLTVL.

The chain uses TRBV5-1 and TRBJ1-6; D may be TRBD1 (5 bases). Germline values: CDR1 SGHRS, CDR2 YFSETQ. The CDR3 has 15 residues. The V and J ends lost 0 bases and 7 bases respectively, with 11 bases between them. The CDR3 loop reads CASSLDPGWNSPLHF. The DNA for the CDR3 is TGCGCCAGCAGCTTGGATCCAGGGTGGAATTCACCCCTCCACTTT.

This clone was seen a few times. The V and J genes are TRBV10-3 and TRBJ1-4; D is unclear. V was clipped by 0 bases and J by 8 bases, with 13 bases between them. The CDR3 sequence is 15 residues long. Germline lookup yields CDR1 ENHRY and CDR2 SYGVKD. The CDR3 loop is CAISESTRDLEKLFF. CDR3 nucleotides: TGTGCCATCAGTGAGTCGACTAGGGATTTGGAAAAACTGTTTTTT.

The table lists this clone with a few counts. The chain couples TRBV11-2 to TRBJ1-6; D is ambiguous. Trimming cost V 3 bases and J 10 bases, with 7 bases left between them. The germline V gene encodes CDR1 SGHAT and CDR2 FQNNGV. This CDR3 spans 12 amino acids. The CDR3 sequence is CASSFSGSPLHF. The CDR3 DNA reads TGTGCCAGCAGCTTCTCGGGATCACCCCTCCACTTT.

This clone was counted a few times. The gene calls are TRBV29-1 and TRBJ2-5, with D possibly being TRBD2 (6 bases). The V gene lost 7 bases and the J gene lost 1 base, with 10 bases spanning the gap. The germline V gene encodes CDR1 SQVTM and CDR2 ANQGSEA. This CDR3 has 12 amino acids. CDR3 region: CSAAGPQETQYF. The CDR3 DNA is TGCAGCGCCGCGGGGCCCCAAGAGACCCAGTACTTC.

This clone has only a few counts. The chain uses TRBV30 and TRBJ1-3; D is uncertain. This CDR3 has 12 residues. V was cut by 2 bases and J by 3 bases, with 5 bases left in between. CDR1 is GTSNPN and CDR2 is SVGIG in the germline V gene (reference sequence). The CDR3 DNA sequence: TGTGCCTGGAGTACGGGTGGAAACACCATATATTTT. Amino acid sequence: CAWSTGGNTIYF.

CDR3 DNA sequence: TGTGCCAGCAGTGTGACAGGGATGAACACTGAAGCTTTCTTT. Encoded protein: CASSVTGMNTEAFF. The chain combines TRBV2 with TRBJ1-1, with TRBD1 identical over 7 bases. Trimming removed 4 bases from V and 0 bases from J; junction bases left unmatched: 2. The CDR3 covers 14 residues. CDR1 is SNHLY and CDR2 is FYNNEI in the germline V gene.

V usage is TRBV7-9 and J usage is TRBJ1-1, with TRBD1 identical over 8 bases. The V gene's germline CDR1 is SEHNR and CDR2 FQNEAQ (reference sequence). V shed 5 bases and J 4 bases; nucleotides not matched to a gene: 3. The CDR3 has 13 amino acids. The CDR3 here is CASSPTGATEAFF. The CDR3, as DNA: TGTGCCAGCAGCCCGACAGGGGCCACTGAAGCTTTCTTT.

The gene calls are TRBV5-4 and TRBJ2-3, with TRBD2 matching 9 bases. CDR1 and CDR2 (germline): SGHNT, YYREEE (reference sequence). This CDR3 is 16 amino acids long. Trimming took 2 bases from V and 2 from J; bases not matched to a gene: 6. Written as DNA, the CDR3 is TGTGCCAGCAGCTTTAGACTAGCGGAGAACACAGATACGCAGTATTTT. Translation gives CASSFRLAENTDTQYF.

The gene calls are TRBV9 and TRBJ1-6; TRBD1 aligns across 9 bases. CDR1 and CDR2 from the germline V gene are SGDLS and YYNGEE. Trimming at V came to 3 bases and at J to 7 bases, leaving 5 bases not matched to a gene. This CDR3 has 15 amino acids. Written as DNA, the CDR3 is TGTGCCAGCAGCGCCTCGGGACAGGGCAATTCACCCCTCCACTTT. Translating gives CASSASGQGNSPLHF. Supplemented by reference TRBV9 and TRBJ1-6, the full variable domain reads DSGVTQTPKHLITATGQRVTLRCSPRSGDLSVYWYQQSLDQGLQFLIQYYNGEERAKGNILERFSAQQFPDLHSELNLSSLELGDSALYFCASSASGQGNSPLHFGNGTRLTVT.

The CDR3 is CAWNAGTDTQYF. The CDR3 DNA reads TGTGCCTGGAACGCGGGCACAGATACGCAGTATTTT. The rearrangement uses TRBV30 and TRBJ2-3; D gene uncertain. Per germline, CDR1 GTSNPN and CDR2 SVGIG (reference sequence). The V gene lost 4 bases and the J gene lost 1 base, with 6 bases spanning the gap. CDR3 length: 12 residues.

The sample holds a few counts of this clone. In the same sample, other DNA sequences code for this CDR3. The rearrangement uses TRBV28 and TRBJ2-7, with D possibly matching TRBD2 (5 bases). Germline-derived CDR1 and CDR2 are MDHEN and SYDVKM. The CDR3 consists of 13 residues. V was clipped by 5 bases and J by 3 bases, with 11 bases between them. The CDR3 nucleotides are TGTGCCAGCAGTCTAGGAGGATTCTACGAGCAGTACTTC. Protein sequence: CASSLGGFYEQYF. Combining the CDR3 with reference TRBV28 and TRBJ2-7 gives the whole variable domain DVKVTQSSRYLVKRTGEKVFLECVQDMDHENMFWYRQDPGLGLRLIYFSYDVKMKEKGDIPEGYSVSREKKERFSLILESASTNQTSMYLCASSLGGFYEQYFGPGTRLTVT.

The chain uses TRBV27 and TRBJ1-1; D remains ambiguous. The CDR3 has 14 residues. The germline V and J ends were trimmed by 3 bases and 5 bases, with 13 bases remaining between them. Looked up from germline, CDR1 is MNHEY and CDR2 is SMNVEV (reference sequence). In DNA, the CDR3 is TGTGCCAGCAGTTTTACTGCCCCGGGGACTGAAGCTTTCTTT. Protein: CASSFTAPGTEAFF.

This clone was counted a few times. The gene calls are TRBV6-4 and TRBJ2-1; 7 nucleotides line up with TRBD2. V shed 5 bases, J shed 2 bases, and the junction held 6 bases outside the gene matches. Germline lookup yields CDR1 MRHNA and CDR2 SNTAGT. The CDR3 spans 15 residues. CDR3 amino acids: CASSLEAGPYNEQFF. CDR3 DNA: TGTGCCAGCAGTCTAGAAGCGGGGCCCTACAATGAGCAGTTCTTC.

The chain couples TRBV19 to TRBJ1-5; D unclear. Trimming removed 10 bases from V and 3 bases from J, with 13 bases in between. Germline CDR1 and CDR2: LNHDA and SQIVND (reference sequence). CDR3 size: 13 residues. CDR3 sequence reads: CATAGMINQPQHF. CDR3 nucleotides: TGTGCCACCGCGGGGATGATCAATCAGCCCCAGCATTTT.

The CDR3 bases are TGTGCCACCGACAGGGCGACCGAGCAGTACTTC. Protein sequence: CATDRATEQYF. The chain recombines TRBV28 with TRBJ2-7, with 7 bases that match TRBD1. Germline assignment: CDR1 MDHEN and CDR2 SYDVKM. Losses at the gene ends were 10 bases for V and 6 bases for J; bases not matched to a gene: 6. The CDR3 contains 11 residues.

J is TRBJ2-1 and V is TRBV9, with 15 positions matching TRBD2. Germline assignment: CDR1 SGDLS and CDR2 YYNGEE. The junction had 7 bases not matched to a gene; V was cut back by 0 bases and J by 0 bases. The CDR3 has 20 residues. This CDR3 is CASSVAGTSGRFSSYNEQFF. The CDR3 DNA is TGTGCCAGCAGCGTAGCGGGGACTAGCGGGAGGTTCAGCTCCTACAATGAGCAGTTCTTC.

V usage is TRBV29-1 and J usage is TRBJ1-2, with a possible D match to TRBD1 (6 bases). This CDR3 contains 13 residues. V was cut by 3 bases and J by 4 bases, with 12 bases left in between. CDR1 and CDR2 (germline): SQVTM, ANQGSEA. The CDR3 reads CSVDTTGFYGYTF. The DNA for the CDR3 is TGCAGCGTTGACACTACAGGGTTCTATGGCTACACCTTC.